These 29 T cell receptor beta chains came from one sample sequenced in a study of T cell changes during pregnancy in multiple sclerosis. The data were produced by immunoSEQ multiplex PCR, yet TCRdb's version contains in-frame clones alone and is incomplete. The sample lists fewer than 90,000 clones, roughly nine tenths occurring once. Sequenced material: peripheral blood, taken in the second trimester of pregnancy. These receptors were obtained from a female donor with multiple sclerosis, enrolled in a pregnancy study.

The V call is TRBV5-6, the J call TRBJ1-1; D gene ambiguous. This CDR3 has 12 amino acids. In germline, CDR1 is SGHDT, CDR2 YYEEEE. Trimming cost V 4 bases and J 4 bases, with 8 bases left between them. The CDR3 nucleotides are TGTGCCAGCAGCCGCGGTTTCACTGAAGCTTTCTTT. This codes for CASSRGFTEAFF.

J is TRBJ2-3 and V is TRBV6-5, with a possible D match to TRBD2 (6 bases). The germline V and J ends were trimmed by 8 bases and 0 bases, with 15 bases remaining between them. CDR1 and CDR2 (germline): MNHEY, SVGAGI. The CDR3 is made up of 15 amino acids. The CDR3 protein is CASWRDPASTDTQYF. DNA of the CDR3: TGTGCCAGCTGGAGGGACCCAGCTAGCACAGATACGCAGTATTTT.

This chain uses TRBV7-2 with TRBJ1-1, with 7 bases aligning to TRBD1. The trim removed 4 bases at V and 3 bases at J, leaving 5 bases unmatched. This CDR3 has 14 amino acids. CDR1 and CDR2 (germline): SGHTA, FQGNSA. This CDR3 is CASSSGDSHTEAFF. As DNA, the CDR3 is TGTGCCAGCAGCTCGGGGGACAGTCACACTGAAGCTTTCTTT.

The rearrangement links TRBV5-4 to TRBJ2-5; 11 positions match TRBD2. The germline CDR1 and CDR2 sequences are SGHNT and YYREEE (reference sequence). The V segment lost 4 bases and the J segment 2 bases; nucleotides outside the gene matches: 7. The CDR3 loop spans 16 amino acids. CDR3 amino acids: CASSLRRTSGQETQYF. The CDR3 DNA sequence: TGTGCCAGCAGCCTGAGAAGGACTAGCGGGCAAGAGACCCAGTACTTC.

V gene TRBV6-5 combines with J gene TRBJ2-3; no reliable D call. Germline CDR1 and CDR2: MNHEY and SVGAGI. With 2 bases removed from V and 2 bases from J, the gap between germline ends came to 11 bases. The CDR3 runs to 15 residues. The CDR3, as DNA: TGTGCCAGCAGTTACATGGCCCAGGACACAGATACGCAGTATTTT. This sequence encodes CASSYMAQDTDTQYF.

The J gene is TRBJ2-5, the V gene TRBV4-3; TRBD2 matches at 8 bases. The length of the CDR3 is 16 residues. Germline V gives CDR1 LGHNA, CDR2 YSLEER. The V segment lost 0 bases and the J segment 6 bases; nucleotides outside the gene matches: 9. The CDR3 sequence: CASSQELLAGSKTQYF. The CDR3 DNA sequence: TGCGCCAGCAGCCAAGAGTTGCTAGCGGGCAGTAAGACCCAGTACTTC.

The chain links TRBV15 to TRBJ2-1; 8 bases are shared with TRBD2. With V trimmed by 1 base and J by 4 bases, 12 bases remained unmatched. CDR1 is LNHNV and CDR2 is YYDKDF in the germline V gene (reference sequence). The CDR3 length is 18 residues. CDR3 amino acids: CATSRAGRGGLLYNEQFF. In nucleotides, the CDR3 is TGTGCCACCAGCAGAGCTGGACGGGGGGGCTTGCTATACAATGAGCAGTTCTTC.

The chain employs TRBV7-2 and TRBJ2-5; D not certain. V lost 1 base, J lost 5 bases, and 14 bases lay in between. This CDR3 contains 15 residues. CDR1 and CDR2 (germline): SGHTA, FQGNSA. The CDR3 spells CASSLDGPLSETQYF. CDR3 sequence (DNA): TGTGCCAGCAGCTTAGATGGGCCCCTCAGTGAGACCCAGTACTTC.

This sequence joins TRBV7-2 and TRBJ2-2; 10 positions agree with TRBD1. Germline CDR1 reads SGHTA; CDR2 reads FQGNSA. The CDR3 consists of 15 residues. Unmatched junction bases numbered 3, after V lost 1 base and J lost 7 bases. CDR3 in amino acids: CASSLVTGGNGELFF. CDR3 DNA: TGTGCCAGCAGCTTAGTGACAGGGGGCAACGGGGAGCTGTTTTTT.

The chain employs TRBV5-1 and TRBJ2-5, with D possibly TRBD2 on 8 matching bases. V dropped 0 bases and J dropped 4 bases, with 16 bases sitting between them. Germline CDR1 reads SGHRS; CDR2 reads YFSETQ. This CDR3 comprises 16 residues. The CDR3: CASSLAGGGERETQYF. The CDR3 nucleotides read TGCGCCAGCAGCTTGGCGGGAGGGGGCGAGAGAGAGACCCAGTACTTC.

The chain has TRBV9 and TRBJ1-4, with 8 bases identical to TRBD1. Germline V gene lookup returns CDR1 SGDLS and CDR2 YYNGEE. V shed 3 bases and J 7 bases; nucleotides not matched to a gene: 8. The CDR3 loop spans 15 amino acids. In nucleotides, the CDR3 is TGTGCCAGCAGCGGACTGACAGGGGATAGTGAAAAACTGTTTTTT. Translated, it gives CASSGLTGDSEKLFF. The complete variable domain, with remaining parts taken from reference TRBV9 and TRBJ1-4, reads DSGVTQTPKHLITATGQRVTLRCSPRSGDLSVYWYQQSLDQGLQFLIQYYNGEERAKGNILERFSAQQFPDLHSELNLSSLELGDSALYFCASSGLTGDSEKLFFGSGTQLSVL.

V gene TRBV6-5 combines with J gene TRBJ1-1, with TRBD1 identical over 8 bases. From germline, CDR1 is MNHEY and CDR2 SVGAGI. Trimming cost V 8 bases and J 5 bases; bases outside gene matches: 4. This CDR3 has 12 amino acids. CDR3 sequence (DNA): TGTGCCAGCGCATACAGGGGGACTGAAGCTTTCTTT. Translated: CASAYRGTEAFF.

The gene calls are TRBV7-8 and TRBJ2-5, with TRBD1 matching over 7 bases. This CDR3 is built from 14 residues. Per germline, CDR1 SGHVS and CDR2 FQNEAQ. J gave up 1 base and V 1 base, and 0 bases lay outside the gene matches. DNA of the CDR3: TGTGCCAGCAGCTTAGGGACAGGCCAAGAGACCCAGTACTTC. As protein: CASSLGTGQETQYF.

CDR3 loop: CASSPGLAGLTDTQYF. The DNA for the CDR3 is TGTGCCAGCAGCCCTGGACTAGCGGGGCTAACAGATACGCAGTATTTT. This sequence joins TRBV11-2 and TRBJ2-3; 12 bases are shared with TRBD2. The germline CDR1 and CDR2 sequences are SGHAT and FQNNGV. The ends lost 5 bases at V and 3 bases at J; junction bases unmatched: 6. This CDR3 spans 16 amino acids.

J is TRBJ2-1 and V is TRBV9; no firm D call. The germline CDR1 and CDR2 sequences are SGDLS and YYNGEE. The CDR3 has 15 amino acids. The ends were cut back, 0 bases at V and 2 bases at J, with 9 bases in the middle. The CDR3 sequence is CASSVVAGPYNEQFF. The CDR3 region has the DNA TGTGCCAGCAGCGTAGTGGCAGGCCCCTACAATGAGCAGTTCTTC.

This clone has a single count. The chain links TRBV5-6 to TRBJ2-3, with TRBD2 identical over 7 bases. Germline V CDR1 and CDR2: SGHDT, YYEEEE. With 1 base clipped from V and 2 bases from J, the junction kept 7 bases outside the gene matches. The CDR3 consists of 16 residues. The CDR3 loop is CASSLYERGYTDTQYF. For the CDR3, the DNA is TGTGCCAGCAGCTTGTACGAGCGGGGATACACAGATACGCAGTATTTT.

The V call is TRBV7-2, the J call TRBJ1-1; D ambiguous. Germline V CDR1 and CDR2: SGHTA, FQGNSA. The ends were cut back, 1 base at V and 2 bases at J, with 11 bases in the middle. The CDR3 runs 15 residues. CDR3 amino acids: CASSLGEMRNTEAFF. The CDR3 coding sequence is TGTGCCAGCAGCTTAGGGGAGATGCGTAACACTGAAGCTTTCTTT.

The rearrangement joins TRBV4-3 to TRBJ1-2, with 7 nucleotides matching TRBD1. This CDR3 region has 15 residues. CDR1 is LGHNA and CDR2 is YSLEER in the germline V gene. Unmatched junction bases numbered 6, after V lost 0 bases and J lost 5 bases. This chain's CDR3 is CASSQDRGRGYGYTF. CDR3 sequence (DNA): TGCGCCAGCAGCCAAGATCGGGGCAGGGGGTATGGCTACACCTTC.

Worth noting for this clone: An end of the junction does not agree with germline; a read error may underlie this. The J gene is TRBJ1-5, the V gene TRBV7-7; tentatively, D is TRBD1 (6 bases). Germline V gene sequence: CDR1 SSHAT, CDR2 FNYEAQ (reference sequence). This CDR3 region has 13 residues. CDR3 sequence: CASSRDMTQPQHF. CDR3 bases: TGTGCTAGCAGCCGGGACATGACTCAGCCCCAGCATTTT.

V gene TRBV19 combines with J gene TRBJ2-2, with D possibly matching TRBD1 (5 bases). Germline CDR1 reads LNHDA; CDR2 reads SQIVND (reference sequence). The CDR3 is made up of 16 amino acids. Trimming took 3 bases from V and 0 from J, leaving 11 bases between them. The CDR3 region is CASSIRTQTNTGELFF. CDR3 DNA sequence: TGTGCCAGTAGTATTAGGACACAAACGAACACCGGGGAGCTGTTTTTT.

This chain uses TRBV9 with TRBJ2-1; D perhaps matches TRBD2 (6 bases). This CDR3 region has 16 residues. Germline V lookup: CDR1 SGDLS, CDR2 YYNGEE. Trimming shortened V by 1 base and J by 0 bases, and 11 bases separated the two germline ends. The CDR3 coding sequence is TGTGCCAGCAGCGTAAGTAGCGGTGGCTCCTACAATGAGCAGTTCTTC. Its translation: CASSVSSGGSYNEQFF.

The rearrangement uses TRBV25-1 and TRBJ2-7, with D possibly matching TRBD1 (6 bases). Trimming left V 4 bases short and J 2 bases short, with 12 bases between. Germline V gene lookup returns CDR1 MGHDK and CDR2 SYGVNS. CDR3 size: 14 residues. CDR3 nucleotide sequence: TGTGCCAGCAGTGGTAACAGGGTTCCCTACGAGCAGTACTTC. It yields the protein CASSGNRVPYEQYF.

This clone appeared a few times. CDR3: CASSPSGGYTQYF. The CDR3 DNA reads TGTGCCAGCTCACCGTCAGGGGGGTATACGCAGTATTTT. The J gene is TRBJ2-3, the V gene TRBV18; maybe TRBD1 (7 bases). V was trimmed by 3 bases and J by 7 bases, leaving 11 bases between them. Germline CDR1 reads KGHSH; CDR2 reads LQKENI. CDR3 size: 13 residues.

The V gene is TRBV4-3, the J gene TRBJ2-3, with TRBD2 matching 12 bases. The J segment lost 7 bases and the V segment lost 6 bases, leaving 5 bases of the junction unmatched. CDR1 and CDR2 from the germline V gene are LGHNA and YSLEER. CDR3 length: 14 residues. The CDR3 loop reads CASSAGLAGHTQYF. The CDR3 DNA sequence: TGCGCCAGCAGTGCGGGACTAGCGGGTCATACGCAGTATTTT.

The V and J genes are TRBV9 and TRBJ2-2; TRBD2 agrees at 9 bases. Unmatched junction bases numbered 9, after V lost 0 bases and J lost 6 bases. The CDR3 contains 17 residues. Germline V lookup: CDR1 SGDLS, CDR2 YYNGEE. This CDR3 reads CASSVVAGGLVAGELFF. The CDR3, as DNA: TGTGCCAGCAGCGTAGTGGCGGGGGGGCTAGTTGCCGGGGAGCTGTTTTTT.

In its sample, this clone was seen once. This chain connects TRBV5-6 to TRBJ2-7; 9 positions agree with TRBD1. The J segment lost 2 bases and the V segment lost 3 bases, leaving 9 bases of the junction unmatched. This CDR3 contains 16 residues. Germline CDR1 reads SGHDT; CDR2 reads YYEEEE. CDR3 protein: CASSSTGTGPPYEQYF. CDR3 bases: TGTGCCAGCAGCTCTACCGGGACAGGGCCTCCCTACGAGCAGTACTTC.

V and J are TRBV9 and TRBJ2-1; D uncertain. Trimming took off 4 bases at V and 0 bases at J, with 11 bases between the two ends. CDR3 length: 15 residues. Germline V CDR1 and CDR2: SGDLS, YYNGEE. The CDR3 reads CASSSPRSSYNEQFF. The CDR3 region has the DNA TGTGCCAGCAGCTCACCCCGGAGCTCCTACAATGAGCAGTTCTTC.

V gene TRBV6-5 combines with J gene TRBJ1-3; TRBD1 aligns across 7 bases. Unmatched junction bases numbered 9, after V lost 6 bases and J lost 4 bases. Germline lookup yields CDR1 MNHEY and CDR2 SVGAGI. This CDR3 is 15 amino acids long. CDR3 sequence (DNA): TGTGCCAGCAGCCCGACAGGGTCGAGAGGAAACACCATATATTTT. Its protein is CASSPTGSRGNTIYF.

The chain employs TRBV2 and TRBJ1-5; TRBD1 agrees at 7 bases. This CDR3 is built from 14 residues. The ends lost 6 bases at V and 2 bases at J; junction bases unmatched: 4. In germline, CDR1 is SNHLY, CDR2 FYNNEI. DNA for the CDR3: TGTGCCAGCAGCGCCGGGACAGGCAATCAGCCCCAGCATTTT. Protein: CASSAGTGNQPQHF.